This TCR beta chain was retrieved from a study of blood T cells in healthy people across ages. Study summary: Per two T cells, template switching captured roughly one barcoded beta molecule.

The ends lost 6 bases at V and 8 bases at J; junction bases unmatched: 6. The CDR3 consists of 13 residues. From germline, CDR1 is SQVTM and CDR2 ANQGSEA. Through a sample-barcoded 5' primer and a J-beta primer mix, a second PCR was run for roughly 7 to 11 cycles. TCRdb called the 5' RACE reads again in MiXCR, with one record for every CDR3 protein. The top ten hold 9.5% to 13% of the sample, which has about 930,000 distinct CDR3 sequences, 25% to 35% seen once. This clonotype showed up just once. This could be a read error, since a much larger clone is one nucleotide away. A further study also used this sample, focusing on T cells of mothers and their children.

This chain uses TRBV29-1 with TRBJ2-1; 11 positions match TRBD1. The sample comprised blood. The origin of this receptor is a woman aged 40 to 55 in good health. This chain's CDR3 is CSVTGTGGDEQFF. The CDR3 DNA reads TGCAGCGTGACCGGGACAGGGGGAGATGAGCAGTTCTTC.